The next 12 T cell receptor beta chains were all read from a single sample in a study of shared clonotypes between healthy human individuals. Using immunoSEQ multiplex PCR, the repertoire was profiled, and TCRdb retains in-frame clones only, with some absent. The table includes roughly 2.2 million clones, 93% detected once. What was sequenced was naive CD4+ T cells from PBMCs. The sample's subset: CD45RA+ positively selected. Receptor source: a man between 18 and 29 years old in good health. Some clones in this sample may be carry-over from other donors' samples.

This clone was observed once. Other DNA sequences within the sample encode an identical CDR3. The chain links TRBV5-1 to TRBJ2-5; TRBD2 is a possible D gene (5 bases). The CDR3 loop spans 14 amino acids. Trimming removed 0 bases from V and 1 base from J, with 7 bases in between. Germline V gene sequence: CDR1 SGHRS, CDR2 YFSETQ. CDR3 in amino acids: CASSLGLTQETQYF. The CDR3 nucleotides are TGCGCCAGCAGCTTGGGACTAACCCAAGAGACCCAGTACTTC.

V is TRBV7-9 and J is TRBJ2-7; TRBD1 agrees at 8 bases. CDR3 length: 15 residues. Germline CDR1 is SEHNR and CDR2 is FQNEAQ (reference sequence). V lost 4 bases to trimming and J lost 0 bases; unmatched junction nucleotides: 5. The CDR3 DNA sequence: TGTGCCAGCAGCTCCACAGGGGGGAGCTCCTACGAGCAGTACTTC. This encodes CASSSTGGSSYEQYF.

This clone has just a few counts. The chain has TRBV2 and TRBJ1-1, with 8 bases matching TRBD1. CDR3 size: 15 residues. Per germline, CDR1 SNHLY and CDR2 FYNNEI. J lost 1 base, V lost 4 bases, and 5 bases had no gene match. CDR3 sequence reads: CASSGRTGSNTEAFF. CDR3 nucleotides: TGTGCCAGCAGTGGGAGGACAGGGTCGAACACTGAAGCTTTCTTT.

The CDR3 region has the DNA TGTGCCTGGAGTGTATTCGGAGGCGATACGCAGTATTTT. Protein product: CAWSVFGGDTQYF. V and J are TRBV30 and TRBJ2-3, with a possible D match to TRBD2 (5 bases). The germline V and J ends were trimmed by 0 bases and 6 bases, with 10 bases remaining between them. From germline, CDR1 is GTSNPN and CDR2 SVGIG (reference sequence). This CDR3 contains 13 residues.

The chain joins TRBV5-6 to TRBJ2-3; a weak D match, TRBD2 (6 bases). V shed 2 bases and J shed 0 bases, with 22 bases lying between them. Germline-derived CDR1 and CDR2 are SGHDT and YYEEEE. The CDR3 totals 19 residues. CDR3 sequence: CASSLTYGLSGESTDTQYF. The DNA of the CDR3 is TGTGCCAGCAGCTTAACGTACGGGCTTAGCGGAGAGAGCACAGATACGCAGTATTTT. Looking up the rest from reference TRBV5-6 and TRBJ2-3 gives the full variable domain: DAGVTQSPTHLIKTRGQQVTLRCSPKSGHDTVSWYQQALGQGPQFIFQYYEEEERQRGNFPDRFSGHQFPNYSSELNVNALLLGDSALYLCASSLTYGLSGESTDTQYFGPGTRLTVL.

The chain recombines TRBV19 with TRBJ1-3; possibly TRBD1 for D (6 bases). Trimming left V 8 bases short and J 3 bases short, with 20 bases between. Germline loops: CDR1 LNHDA, CDR2 SQIVND (reference sequence). This CDR3 is built from 16 residues. The CDR3 DNA reads TGTGCCAGTGGAACAGGGTTCCTGCCTGATGGAAACACCATATATTTT. It encodes CASGTGFLPDGNTIYF. Full variable domain (remainder filled in from reference TRBV19 and TRBJ1-3): DGGITQSPKYLFRKEGQNVTLSCEQNLNHDAMYWYRQDPGQGLRLIYYSQIVNDFQKGDIAEGYSVSREKKESFPLTVTSAQKNPTAFYLCASGTGFLPDGNTIYFGEGSWLTVV.

This chain connects TRBV28 to TRBJ2-7; D may match TRBD1 or TRBD2 (5 bases each). CDR3 length: 13 amino acids. CDR1 MDHEN and CDR2 SYDVKM come from the germline V gene. The V and J ends lost 6 bases and 2 bases respectively, with 11 bases between them. CDR3 loop: CASSQPGPYEQYF. The CDR3 nucleotides read TGTGCCAGCAGCCAACCGGGACCCTACGAGCAGTACTTC.

The chain recombines TRBV28 with TRBJ2-7; D gene ambiguous. V was cut by 2 bases and J by 7 bases, with 6 bases left in between. CDR1 is MDHEN and CDR2 is SYDVKM in the germline V gene. The CDR3 has 11 residues. The CDR3 DNA reads TGTGCCAGCAGTTTAAAAAGGGAGCAGTACTTC. Protein product: CASSLKREQYF. Together with reference TRBV28 and TRBJ2-7, the CDR3 gives the full variable domain: DVKVTQSSRYLVKRTGEKVFLECVQDMDHENMFWYRQDPGLGLRLIYFSYDVKMKEKGDIPEGYSVSREKKERFSLILESASTNQTSMYLCASSLKREQYFGPGTRLTVT.

The CDR3 DNA reads TGTGCCAGCAGCGCACTAGCGGGAGACGGAGAGACCCAGTACTTC. Its protein product is CASSALAGDGETQYF. J is TRBJ2-5 and V is TRBV5-6, with TRBD2 matching over 11 bases. CDR1 is SGHDT, CDR2 YYEEEE, per germline. Trimming cost V 4 bases and J 4 bases; bases outside gene matches: 6. The CDR3 covers 15 residues.

The chain joins TRBV18 to TRBJ1-5; 10 bases align to TRBD1. The V gene end was trimmed by 3 bases and the J gene end by 0 bases; junction bases not matched to a gene: 5. The CDR3 is 17 residues long. Germline CDR1 KGHSH, CDR2 LQKENI. The CDR3 DNA is TGTGCCAGCTCACCGGGACAGGGGAGGGGTAGCAATCAGCCCCAGCATTTT. As protein: CASSPGQGRGSNQPQHF.

As for this clone: Within the sample, other DNA sequences also encode this same CDR3. The chain is built from TRBV28 and TRBJ2-7; D call uncertain. CDR1 MDHEN and CDR2 SYDVKM come from the germline V gene. This CDR3 has 13 residues. Trimming took 2 bases from V and 2 from J, leaving 7 bases between them. CDR3 residues: CASSLVTPYEQYF. In DNA form, the CDR3 reads TGTGCCAGCAGTTTAGTTACCCCCTACGAGCAGTACTTC.

A single count supports this clone. This chain links TRBV19 with TRBJ2-3; D remains unclear. Trimming stripped 4 bases from V and 4 bases from J, with 6 bases between. CDR1 LNHDA and CDR2 SQIVND come from the germline V gene (reference sequence). The CDR3 loop spans 12 amino acids. The CDR3 nucleotides read TGTGCCAGTAGTAAGGCCGCAGATACGCAGTATTTT. Translating it yields CASSKAADTQYF.